This T cell receptor (beta chain) appears in the sequencing data of a study of blood T cell repertoires in COVID-19. Study information: Acute and convalescent COVID-19 samples came from the United States, Italy and Spain. In each case, the material was cDNA or gDNA derived from T cells, B-cell-depleted T cells, or PBMCs.

The CDR3 is made up of 13 amino acids. In germline, CDR1 is MDHEN, CDR2 SYDVKM. V gave up 5 bases and J gave up 4 bases, with 9 bases separating them. As processed by the authors: Amplifying reference gene primers gave estimates of nucleated cell counts. Here immunoSEQ multiplex PCR was the method, and the copy in TCRdb shows in-frame clones only, minus some. That table furnishes V, J and clone size, whereas the DNA furnished D and trimming. This sample has 45,000 to 65,000 clones, with 90% to 95% found just once. This chain joins TRBV28 and TRBJ1-3; D gene uncertain. The material sequenced was peripheral blood. This clonotype was sampled from a human donor in a cohort sampled during active COVID-19. This chain's CDR3 is CASSLLQGNTIYF. As DNA, the CDR3 is TGTGCCAGCAGTCTATTACAGGGAAACACCATATATTTT.